This T cell receptor beta chain emerged from a study of T cells after yellow fever vaccination. Looking at the study overall: Fractions with few cells were prepared using SMART-Seq v4 Ultra Low Input.

V gave up 1 base and J gave up 8 bases; unmatched junction bases: 3. The CDR3 has 13 residues. The germline gives CDR1 DFQATT, CDR2 SNEGSKA (reference sequence). Production of TCR cDNA was by 5'RACE template switching, which also added a universal primer site and UMIs. TCRdb recomputed calls from the 5' RACE reads with MiXCR, one row per CDR3 protein. Counted here are 250,000 to 300,000 distinct CDR3 sequences, around 5.3% occurring once; the ten biggest clones make up roughly 3.5%. Study-wide results and limits: A large majority of primary-vaccination clones showed up again after the booster (approximately 95% CD4, around 85% CD8). Faster peaking, at day 5 versus 15, marked a secondary response that was weaker.

This clonotype was seen at least ten times. Antigen unknown. This specimen consisted of CD4+ T cells sorted from PBMCs, obtained on the day of the yellow fever booster vaccination. The V call is TRBV20-1, the J call TRBJ2-1, with 9 bases aligning to TRBD1. The sequence came from a man aged 18-30 years who received the YFV17D yellow fever vaccine. This chain's CDR3 is CSARVQGAYEQFF. The DNA of the CDR3 is TGCAGTGCTAGAGTACAGGGGGCCTATGAGCAGTTCTTC.